The following is a T cell receptor beta chain sequence with its context. The ends were cut back, 4 bases at V and 7 bases at J, with 13 bases in the middle. Looked up from germline, CDR1 is MNHEY and CDR2 is SMNVEV (reference sequence). The CDR3 sequence is 13 residues long. The table came from immunoSEQ multiplex PCR; TCRdb's copy has only in-frame clones and leaves some out. The sample lists approximately 70,000 clones, under 95% occurring once. These data come from a study of blood T cell repertoires in COVID-19. The sample was peripheral blood. The rearrangement joins TRBV27 to TRBJ1-2, with D possibly TRBD1 on 6 matching bases. The TCR sequence derives from a human donor in a cohort sampled during active COVID-19. The CDR3 spells CASSSGQYGGYTF. The CDR3 coding sequence is TGTGCCAGCAGTTCCGGACAGTACGGTGGCTACACCTTC.